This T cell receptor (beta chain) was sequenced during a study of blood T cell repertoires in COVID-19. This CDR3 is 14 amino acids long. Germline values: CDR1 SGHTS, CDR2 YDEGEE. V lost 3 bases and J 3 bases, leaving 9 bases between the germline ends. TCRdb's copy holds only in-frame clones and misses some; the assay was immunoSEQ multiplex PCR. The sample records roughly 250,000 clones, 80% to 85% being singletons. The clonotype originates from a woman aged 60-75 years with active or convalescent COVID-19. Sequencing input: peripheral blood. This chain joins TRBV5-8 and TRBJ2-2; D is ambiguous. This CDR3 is CASSSRLHTGELFF. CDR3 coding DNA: TGTGCCAGCAGCTCGAGACTGCACACCGGGGAGCTGTTTTTT. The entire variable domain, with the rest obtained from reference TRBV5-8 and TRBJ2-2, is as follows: EAGVTQSPTHLIKTRGQQATLRCSPISGHTSVYWYQQALGLGLQFLLWYDEGEERNRGNFPPRFSGRQFPNYSSELNVNALELEDSALYLCASSSRLHTGELFFGEGSRLTVL.